The next 22 T cell receptor beta chains were all read from a single sample in a study of T cell responses to AZD1222 COVID-19 vaccine. Only in-frame clones appear in the TCRdb table, and some are missing; sequencing was by immunoSEQ multiplex PCR. The data contain under 150,000 clones, almost 95% of them singletons. Specimen: peripheral blood, collected 28 days after the second AZD1222 dose. Receptor source: an adult who received the AZD1222 COVID-19 vaccine.

This clone has a single count. This chain joins TRBV12-5 and TRBJ1-2; 10 nucleotides align to TRBD1. The junction had 4 bases not matched to a gene; V was cut back by 1 base and J by 8 bases. The CDR3 totals 14 residues. Germline V gives CDR1 LGHNT, CDR2 FRNRAP. CDR3 bases: TGTGCTAGTGGTTTGGGACAGGGGGCGAGAGGCTACACCTTC. As protein: CASGLGQGARGYTF.

This chain joins TRBV27 and TRBJ2-5, with D possibly TRBD1 on 6 matching bases. The CDR3 length is 15 residues. Per germline, CDR1 MNHEY and CDR2 SMNVEV (reference sequence). Trimming pared 5 bases from V and 2 bases from J, leaving 15 bases between. The chain's CDR3 is CASSPLTGSQETQYF. In DNA, the CDR3 is TGTGCCAGCAGTCCCCTGACAGGTTCTCAAGAGACCCAGTACTTC.

This chain connects TRBV6-5 to TRBJ1-2, with 7 nucleotides matching TRBD1. The CDR3 has 16 residues. The germline V gene has CDR1 MNHEY and CDR2 SVGAGI. V lost 2 bases to trimming and J lost 3 bases; unmatched junction nucleotides: 9. CDR3 in amino acids: CASSYHQTGQDYGYTF. As DNA, the CDR3 is TGTGCCAGCAGTTACCACCAGACAGGGCAGGACTATGGCTACACCTTC.

This chain connects TRBV27 to TRBJ2-2; D is undetermined. The V and J ends lost 2 bases and 4 bases respectively, with 5 bases between them. CDR3 length: 13 residues. Germline-derived CDR1 and CDR2 are MNHEY and SMNVEV (reference sequence). The CDR3 region has the DNA TGTGCCAGCAGTTTACTCTTCACCGGGGAGCTGTTTTTT. Residues: CASSLLFTGELFF.

V gene TRBV19 combines with J gene TRBJ1-5; D call uncertain. With 5 bases removed from V and 7 bases from J, the gap between germline ends came to 12 bases. The germline gives CDR1 LNHDA, CDR2 SQIVND (reference sequence). There are 13 residues in the CDR3. CDR3 sequence: CASSVTAQQPQHF. CDR3 DNA sequence: TGTGCCAGTAGTGTAACAGCTCAACAGCCCCAGCATTTT.

This sequence joins TRBV24-1 and TRBJ2-1; 8 nucleotides align to TRBD1. Germline-derived CDR1 and CDR2 are KGHDR and SFDVKD. The CDR3 is 15 residues long. The V and J ends lost 7 bases and 6 bases, in that order; junction bases with no gene match: 10. The DNA of the CDR3 is TGTGCCACCAGCGACGCAGGGGGCGCATCCAATGAGCAGTTCTTC. Translated: CATSDAGGASNEQFF.

V and J are TRBV24-1 and TRBJ2-2, with D perhaps matching TRBD1 or TRBD2 (6 bases each). The CDR3 runs 14 residues. V was trimmed by 10 bases and J by 2 bases, leaving 13 bases between them. The germline V gene encodes CDR1 KGHDR and CDR2 SFDVKD. CDR3 loop: CATTVGGNTGELFF. The CDR3 bases are TGTGCCACGACCGTGGGGGGCAACACCGGGGAGCTGTTTTTT.

In this sample, this clone turned up once. The CDR3 protein is CATSREVGSYGYTF. The DNA for the CDR3 is TGTGCCACCAGCAGAGAGGTGGGAAGCTATGGCTACACCTTC. The chain joins TRBV15 to TRBJ1-2; D is undetermined. The CDR3 length is 14 residues. Trimming pared 0 bases from V and 4 bases from J, leaving 9 bases between. Germline CDR1 reads LNHNV; CDR2 reads YYDKDF (reference sequence).

This chain connects TRBV5-4 to TRBJ2-2, with D perhaps TRBD1 (6 bases). This CDR3 contains 15 residues. Germline V gene sequence: CDR1 SGHNT, CDR2 YYREEE (reference sequence). V shed 3 bases and J shed 0 bases, with 9 bases lying between them. Here the CDR3 DNA reads TGTGCCAGCAGCTCTAGACAGGCGAACACCGGGGAGCTGTTTTTT. It translates to CASSSRQANTGELFF.

The chain recombines TRBV27 with TRBJ1-1; 10 bases line up with TRBD1. The CDR3 has 15 residues. After removal of 7 bases from V and 3 bases from J, the junction contained 8 bases not matched to a gene. The germline V gene has CDR1 MNHEY and CDR2 SMNVEV (reference sequence). CDR3: CASKTWDRGYTEAFF. DNA of the CDR3: TGTGCCAGCAAAACCTGGGACAGGGGATACACTGAAGCTTTCTTT.

V gene TRBV5-8 combines with J gene TRBJ1-1; D unresolved. Looked up from germline, CDR1 is SGHTS and CDR2 is YDEGEE. CDR3 length: 11 amino acids. The V end lost 5 bases, the J end lost 8 bases, and 10 bases lay between the germline ends. The CDR3 DNA is TGTGCCAGCAGTCGAATAAACGAAGCTTTCTTT. Translating gives CASSRINEAFF.

This rearrangement joins TRBV25-1 to TRBJ2-7; D tentatively fits TRBD1 or TRBD2 (5 bases each). The CDR3 sequence is 13 residues long. V shed 7 bases and J shed 3 bases, with 13 bases lying between them. Germline V gene sequence: CDR1 MGHDK, CDR2 SYGVNS. As DNA, the CDR3 is TGTGCCAGCACAGGGACCAGGGACTACGAGCAGTACTTC. Residues: CASTGTRDYEQYF.

The chain recombines TRBV2 with TRBJ1-3; no clear D gene. Between the trimmed V and J ends, which lost 2 bases and 8 bases, there was a span of 10 bases. The CDR3 totals 13 residues. The germline CDR1 and CDR2 sequences are SNHLY and FYNNEI. The CDR3 sequence: CASSEFSAYTIYF. As DNA, the CDR3 is TGTGCCAGCAGTGAATTTTCAGCCTACACCATATATTTT.

The chain links TRBV5-6 to TRBJ2-5; D not resolved. V shed 6 bases and J shed 5 bases, with 11 bases lying between them. CDR1 is SGHDT, CDR2 YYEEEE, per germline. The CDR3 consists of 12 residues. CDR3 DNA sequence: TGTGCCAGCACCCTAGGAATGGAGACCCAGTACTTC. It codes for CASTLGMETQYF.

This sequence joins TRBV11-2 and TRBJ1-2; D is possibly TRBD1 (5 bases). Germline V lookup: CDR1 SGHAT, CDR2 FQNNGV. The V and J ends lost 3 bases and 2 bases respectively, with 13 bases between them. The CDR3 loop spans 15 amino acids. CDR3 sequence (DNA): TGTGCCAGCAGCTTCCAGGGAGGCAGGAACTATGGCTACACCTTC. This gives the protein CASSFQGGRNYGYTF.

In its sample, this clone was seen a few times. DNA for the CDR3: TGTGCCAGCAGCCCGGGACAGCCGGGCAATTCACCCCTCCACTTT. This gives the protein CASSPGQPGNSPLHF. The chain is built from TRBV7-9 and TRBJ1-6, with 7 bases lining up with TRBD1. CDR1 is SEHNR, CDR2 FQNEAQ, per germline (reference sequence). J gave up 7 bases and V 5 bases, and 8 bases lay outside the gene matches. This CDR3 contains 15 residues.

The V gene is TRBV6-5, the J gene TRBJ1-4; 8 bases align to TRBD1. V dropped 5 bases and J dropped 13; count of bases not matched to a gene: 9. Germline V gene lookup returns CDR1 MNHEY and CDR2 SVGAGI. This CDR3 is 13 amino acids long. This CDR3 reads CASSMGQARRLFF. The CDR3 DNA is TGTGCCAGCAGTATGGGACAGGCTCGTAGACTGTTTTTT.

The chain couples TRBV14 to TRBJ1-2; D remains unclear. The V end was cut by 0 bases, the J end by 0 bases, with 11 bases between. Germline CDR1 SGHDN, CDR2 FVKESK. The CDR3 loop spans 16 amino acids. CDR3 region: CASSQDLGRSNYGYTF. CDR3 DNA sequence: TGTGCCAGCAGCCAAGATTTAGGGAGATCTAACTATGGCTACACCTTC.

The chain has TRBV21-1 and TRBJ2-2; the D call TRBD2 from the table was never checked on the DNA. TRBV21-1 is a pseudogene. This CDR3 is 15 amino acids long. In DNA, the CDR3 is TGTGCCAGCAGCAAAGGGCGGGGTACCACCGGGGAGCTGTTTTTT. Translated, it gives CASSKGRGTTGELFF.

CDR3 region: CASSYDGANEKLFF. The CDR3, as DNA: TGTGCCAGCAGTTACGACGGGGCTAATGAAAAACTGTTTTTT. The chain combines TRBV6-5 with TRBJ1-4; D uncertain. The germline V and J ends were trimmed by 2 bases and 3 bases, with 7 bases remaining between them. Germline V gives CDR1 MNHEY, CDR2 SVGAGI. The CDR3 is 14 residues long.

The sample holds one count of this clone. The chain combines TRBV18 with TRBJ1-4; no firm D call. CDR1 is KGHSH and CDR2 is LQKENI in the germline V gene. The CDR3 runs to 17 residues. The V end lost 3 bases, the J end lost 2 bases, and 16 bases lay between the germline ends. The CDR3 region has the DNA TGTGCCAGCTCACCTAGGGTAGTCGGCAAGACTAATGAAAAACTGTTTTTT. This sequence encodes CASSPRVVGKTNEKLFF.

The rearrangement joins TRBV5-4 to TRBJ1-4; 12 bases are shared with TRBD1. V lost 4 bases, J lost 2 bases, and 6 bases stayed unmatched. Germline CDR1 SGHNT, CDR2 YYREEE (reference sequence). This CDR3 comprises 17 residues. The CDR3 sequence is CASSGGTGGATNEKLFF. DNA for the CDR3: TGTGCCAGCAGCGGGGGGACAGGGGGCGCGACTAATGAAAAACTGTTTTTT.